The rows below give T cell receptor beta chains drawn from one sample of a study of CD8 T cells in Susac syndrome. TCRdb re-called the immunoSEQ multiplex PCR reads through MiXCR, storing one row per CDR3 protein. The repertoire holds about 150,000 distinct CDR3 sequences, with roughly 95% as singletons. Sequencing was done on a sample of CD4+ T cells from PBMCs. These receptors were obtained from a human donor with Susac syndrome. The CDR3 runs from the conserved cysteine through the conserved F or W. The order of the fields is clone size, J gene, CDR3 length, D gene, V gene, CDR3 DNA, CDR3 protein. D genes are given only for firm matches. Size values are once, few and many counts, or a class for expanded clones, and some rows have none.

>-|TRBJ2-4|14|-|TRBV9
TGTGCCAGCAGCGTAGGACTGGAAAAAAACATTCAGTACTTC
CASSVGLEKNIQYF
>-|TRBJ1-5|12|-|TRBV2
TGTGCCAGCGGGGAGAATCTACAGCCCCAGCATTTT
CASGENLQPQHF
>-|TRBJ2-1|14|TRBD2|TRBV12-3/TRBV12-4
TGTGCCAGCAGTCCCGGGGGGGCACACAATGAGCAGTTCTTC
CASSPGGAHNEQFF
>-|TRBJ1-5|14|-|TRBV20-1
TGCAGTGCCCGGAGGGGAAATAGCAATCAGCCCCAGCATTTT
CSARRGNSNQPQHF
>-|TRBJ1-1|15|-|TRBV7-8
TGTGCCAGCAGCTCCCTAAATGGGGCTGGCACTGAAGCTTTCTTT
CASSSLNGAGTEAFF
>-|TRBJ1-4|15|TRBD1|TRBV5-1
TGCGCCAGCAGCTTGCAGGGACAGTTGGGGGAAAAACTGTTTTTT
CASSLQGQLGEKLFF
>-|TRBJ2-5|13|TRBD2|TRBV25-1
TGTGCCACCAGGACTAGCGGGGGAGAGACCCAGTACTTC
CATRTSGGETQYF
>-|TRBJ1-1|12|-|TRBV29-1
TGCAGCGTTGAAGGGGGCGTAACTGAAGCTTTCTTT
CSVEGGVTEAFF
>-|TRBJ1-5|14|-|TRBV20-1
TGCAGTGCCGCCCGGCAGGATACGAATCAGCCCCAGCATTTT
CSAARQDTNQPQHF
>-|TRBJ1-1|11|-|TRBV20-1
TGCAGTGCTAGCAGGGGTTCTGAAGCTTTCTTT
CSASRGSEAFF
>-|TRBJ2-6|14|-|TRBV5-1
TGCGCCAGCAGCGGTGTCTCTGGGGCCAACGTCCTGACTTTC
CASSGVSGANVLTF
>-|TRBJ1-1|14|-|TRBV20-1
TGCAGTGCTAGAGATCGTCTCAGGGGAGCTGAAGCTTTCTTT
CSARDRLRGAEAFF
>-|TRBJ1-1|14|-|TRBV7-2
TGTGCCAGCAGATCGAGGACAGCGAACACTGAAGCTTTCTTT
CASRSRTANTEAFF
>-|TRBJ2-5|11|-|TRBV5-8
TGTGCCAGCAGCTTGGCCGGCGCGTGGTACTTC
CASSLAGAWYF
>once|TRBJ2-4|13|-|TRBV29-1
TGCAGCGTGGGCCGGGACGGCCAAAACATTCAGTACTTC
CSVGRDGQNIQYF
>-|TRBJ2-1|13|-|TRBV20-1
TGCAGTGCTATGGGGCAGGGAGGCAATGAGCAGTTCTTC
CSAMGQGGNEQFF
>-|TRBJ2-5|14|-|TRBV21-1
TGTGCCAGCAGCAACGAGGGGGACCAAGAGACCCAGTACTTC
CASSNEGDQETQYF
>-|TRBJ1-1|16|-|TRBV23-1
TGCGCCAGCAGTCAAATGGGGGGGTTGTTGGACACTGAAGCTTTCTTT
CASSQMGGLLDTEAFF
>-|TRBJ1-1|14|-|TRBV7-3
TGTGCCAGCAGCTTGGGACCAAGTAAGACTGAAGCTTTCTTT
CASSLGPSKTEAFF
>-|TRBJ1-4|12|-|TRBV20-1
TGCAGTGCTAGCAGGGGATCGGAAAAACTGTTTTTT
CSASRGSEKLFF
>-|TRBJ2-5|13|TRBD1|TRBV7-8
TGTGCCAGCAGCACAGGGGTAAGAGAGACCCAGTACTTC
CASSTGVRETQYF
>-|TRBJ2-2|16|TRBD2|TRBV12-3/TRBV12-4
TGTGCCAGCAGTTTAATCCTAGCGGGGGCCACCGGGGAGCTGTTTTTT
CASSLILAGATGELFF
>-|TRBJ1-5|13|-|TRBV19
TGTGCCAGTAACCCCGGGGGCAATCAGCCCCAGCATTTT
CASNPGGNQPQHF